A selection of T cell receptor beta chains follows, all from one sample in a study of T-cell reconstitution after alpha-beta-depleted transplantation in children. TCRdb re-called the PCR reads through MiXCR, storing one row per CDR3 protein. The sample shows 500,000 to 600,000 distinct CDR3 sequences, 27% of them seen only once. The source material was PBMCs, sampled before TCRalphabeta/CD19-depleted stem cell transplant. These receptors were obtained from a boy under three years old with Wiskott-Aldrich syndrome, due to receive a stem cell transplant. The CDR3 runs from the conserved cysteine through the conserved F or W. Each record gives: V gene, D gene, clone size, J gene, CDR3 protein, CDR3 DNA. The D gene is left open where the match is weak. Clone size is shown for a subset of rows, as once, few, many or a class of expanded clone.

v_gene: TRBV12-3/TRBV12-4
d_gene: TRBD2
abundance: -
j_gene: TRBJ2-2
CDR3aa: CASSPRLADNTGDLFF
CDR3nt: TGTGCCAGCAGTCCCCGACTAGCGGATAACACCGGGGATCTGTTTTTT

v_gene: TRBV20-1
d_gene: TRBD2
abundance: few
j_gene: TRBJ2-2
CDR3aa: CSARDGAGNTGELFF
CDR3nt: TGCAGTGCTAGAGATGGAGCGGGAAACACCGGGGAGCTGTTTTTT

v_gene: TRBV29-1
d_gene: -
abundance: -
j_gene: TRBJ2-2
CDR3aa: CSVGGFANTGELFF
CDR3nt: TGCAGCGTTGGAGGGTTCGCGAACACCGGGGAGCTGTTTTTT

v_gene: TRBV10-3
d_gene: -
abundance: -
j_gene: TRBJ1-6
CDR3aa: CAISDPGFSSPLHF
CDR3nt: TGTGCCATCAGTGACCCCGGCTTTAGTTCACCCCTCCACTTT

v_gene: TRBV9
d_gene: -
abundance: -
j_gene: TRBJ2-1
CDR3aa: CASSVVQATGQFF
CDR3nt: TGTGCCAGCAGCGTAGTGCAAGCTACGGGGCAGTTCTTC

v_gene: TRBV12-3/TRBV12-4
d_gene: TRBD2
abundance: few
j_gene: TRBJ2-5
CDR3aa: CASSLTGGVSVPRGIQETQYF
CDR3nt: TGTGCCAGCAGCTTAACCGGGGGGGTCAGTGTCCCTAGGGGCATCCAAGAGACCCAGTACTTC

v_gene: TRBV7-2
d_gene: TRBD2
abundance: few
j_gene: TRBJ2-7
CDR3aa: CASSRNSASGSYEQYF
CDR3nt: TGTGCCAGCAGCCGAAACTCGGCTAGCGGGTCCTACGAGCAGTACTTC

v_gene: TRBV24-1
d_gene: TRBD2
abundance: -
j_gene: TRBJ2-1
CDR3aa: CATSDPGTSGRHEQFF
CDR3nt: TGTGCCACCAGTGACCCCGGGACTAGCGGGAGACACGAGCAGTTCTTC

v_gene: TRBV20-1
d_gene: TRBD2
abundance: -
j_gene: TRBJ2-1
CDR3aa: CSAATSVGGNEQFF
CDR3nt: TGCAGTGCGGCTACTAGCGTGGGAGGAAATGAGCAGTTCTTC

v_gene: TRBV5-1
d_gene: TRBD1
abundance: few
j_gene: TRBJ2-7
CDR3aa: CASKGTGLYEQYF
CDR3nt: TGCGCCAGCAAAGGGACAGGTCTCTACGAGCAGTACTTC

v_gene: TRBV28
d_gene: -
abundance: -
j_gene: TRBJ2-3
CDR3aa: CAITRGFAQYF
CDR3nt: TGTGCCATCACGAGGGGCTTCGCGCAGTATTTT

v_gene: TRBV11-2
d_gene: TRBD2
abundance: -
j_gene: TRBJ2-7
CDR3aa: CASSLTGRALVYEQYF
CDR3nt: TGTGCCAGCAGCTTGACTGGGAGGGCCTTGGTTTATGAGCAGTACTTC

v_gene: TRBV10-3
d_gene: -
abundance: -
j_gene: TRBJ1-2
CDR3aa: CAISWTDPPYGYTF
CDR3nt: TGTGCCATCAGCTGGACCGACCCACCTTATGGCTACACCTTC

v_gene: TRBV24-1
d_gene: TRBD1
abundance: -
j_gene: TRBJ2-1
CDR3aa: CATSDPDRRSLYF
CDR3nt: TGTGCCACCAGTGACCCGGACAGGCGGTCCCTATACTTC

v_gene: TRBV7-9
d_gene: -
abundance: -
j_gene: TRBJ2-2
CDR3aa: CASSPRVTGELFF
CDR3nt: TGTGCCAGCAGCCCCAGAGTTACCGGGGAGCTGTTTTTT

v_gene: TRBV20-1
d_gene: TRBD2
abundance: -
j_gene: TRBJ2-1
CDR3aa: CSASLRDYPISYNEQFF
CDR3nt: TGCAGTGCTAGCCTCCGGGACTACCCAATCTCCTACAATGAGCAGTTCTTC

v_gene: TRBV5-1
d_gene: -
abundance: -
j_gene: TRBJ2-7
CDR3aa: CASSLGKTTGTGIYEQYF
CDR3nt: TGCGCCAGCAGCTTGGGAAAAACGACGGGCACAGGGATCTACGAGCAGTACTTC

v_gene: TRBV21-1
d_gene: -
abundance: -
j_gene: TRBJ2-1
CDR3aa: CATSGGHNEQFF
CDR3nt: TGTGCCACAAGCGGAGGGCACAATGAGCAGTTCTTC

v_gene: TRBV7-3
d_gene: -
abundance: -
j_gene: TRBJ2-1
CDR3aa: CASSYGSLSSYNEQFF
CDR3nt: TGTGCCAGCAGCTATGGCAGTTTGAGCTCCTACAATGAGCAGTTCTTC

v_gene: TRBV20-1
d_gene: -
abundance: -
j_gene: TRBJ1-1
CDR3aa: CSASGALSTEAFF
CDR3nt: TGCAGTGCTAGTGGGGCGCTGAGTACTGAAGCTTTCTTT

v_gene: TRBV29-1
d_gene: TRBD1
abundance: few
j_gene: TRBJ2-3
CDR3aa: CSVEEGQGATDTQYF
CDR3nt: TGCAGCGTTGAAGAAGGACAGGGGGCCACAGATACGCAGTATTTT

v_gene: TRBV4-2
d_gene: TRBD2
abundance: -
j_gene: TRBJ2-2
CDR3aa: CASSQGIAGPGELFF
CDR3nt: TGTGCCAGCAGCCAAGGAATAGCGGGACCCGGGGAGCTGTTTTTT

v_gene: TRBV27
d_gene: TRBD2
abundance: few
j_gene: TRBJ2-1
CDR3aa: CASSVVAGSSYNEQFF
CDR3nt: TGTGCCAGCAGTGTCGTAGCGGGAAGCTCCTACAATGAGCAGTTCTTC

v_gene: TRBV5-1
d_gene: TRBD1
abundance: -
j_gene: TRBJ2-7
CDR3aa: CASSLAGFRTGGTYEQYF
CDR3nt: TGCGCCAGCAGCTTGGCCGGTTTCCGGACAGGGGGGACCTACGAGCAGTACTTC

v_gene: TRBV29-1
d_gene: TRBD2
abundance: few
j_gene: TRBJ2-1
CDR3aa: CSVPGLAGVYNEQFF
CDR3nt: TGCAGCGTGCCCGGACTAGCAGGCGTTTACAATGAGCAGTTCTTC

v_gene: TRBV2
d_gene: TRBD1
abundance: -
j_gene: TRBJ2-6
CDR3aa: CASTTGDGANVLTF
CDR3nt: TGTGCCAGCACTACAGGGGACGGGGCCAACGTCCTGACTTTC

v_gene: TRBV12-3/TRBV12-4
d_gene: TRBD2
abundance: few
j_gene: TRBJ2-2
CDR3aa: CASTVGGTNTGELFF
CDR3nt: TGTGCCAGCACGGTGGGAGGGACTAACACCGGGGAGCTGTTTTTT

v_gene: TRBV20-1
d_gene: -
abundance: -
j_gene: TRBJ2-7
CDR3aa: CSARVGLNSYEQYF
CDR3nt: TGCAGTGCTAGAGTGGGCCTCAATTCCTACGAGCAGTACTTC

v_gene: TRBV12-3/TRBV12-4
d_gene: TRBD2
abundance: few
j_gene: TRBJ2-2
CDR3aa: CASTRDWGGPENTGELFF
CDR3nt: TGTGCCAGCACCAGGGATTGGGGAGGGCCGGAAAACACCGGGGAGCTGTTTTTT

v_gene: TRBV20-1
d_gene: TRBD2
abundance: few
j_gene: TRBJ2-2
CDR3aa: CSAALATNTGELFF
CDR3nt: TGCAGTGCTGCACTAGCGACAAACACCGGGGAGCTGTTTTTT

v_gene: TRBV7-6
d_gene: -
abundance: few
j_gene: TRBJ1-5
CDR3aa: CASSLAAGNQPQHF
CDR3nt: TGTGCCAGCAGCTTAGCGGCGGGCAATCAGCCCCAGCATTTT

v_gene: TRBV20-1
d_gene: -
abundance: -
j_gene: TRBJ2-3
CDR3aa: CSARGDSKDTQYF
CDR3nt: TGCAGTGCTCGGGGGGACAGCAAAGATACGCAGTATTTT

v_gene: TRBV30
d_gene: TRBD2
abundance: -
j_gene: TRBJ2-1
CDR3aa: CAWSTLAGVINNEQFF
CDR3nt: TGTGCCTGGAGTACCCTGGCGGGAGTTATCAACAATGAGCAGTTCTTC

v_gene: TRBV10-3
d_gene: -
abundance: few
j_gene: TRBJ1-1
CDR3aa: CATTDMNTEAFF
CDR3nt: TGTGCCACGACAGATATGAACACTGAAGCTTTCTTT

v_gene: TRBV6-1
d_gene: -
abundance: few
j_gene: TRBJ2-2
CDR3aa: CASSEARGELFF
CDR3nt: TGTGCCAGCAGTGAAGCAAGAGGGGAGCTGTTTTTT

v_gene: TRBV4-1
d_gene: TRBD2
abundance: -
j_gene: TRBJ2-5
CDR3aa: CASSHLAGGTQTQYF
CDR3nt: TGCGCCAGCAGCCACCTAGCGGGAGGTACACAGACCCAGTACTTC